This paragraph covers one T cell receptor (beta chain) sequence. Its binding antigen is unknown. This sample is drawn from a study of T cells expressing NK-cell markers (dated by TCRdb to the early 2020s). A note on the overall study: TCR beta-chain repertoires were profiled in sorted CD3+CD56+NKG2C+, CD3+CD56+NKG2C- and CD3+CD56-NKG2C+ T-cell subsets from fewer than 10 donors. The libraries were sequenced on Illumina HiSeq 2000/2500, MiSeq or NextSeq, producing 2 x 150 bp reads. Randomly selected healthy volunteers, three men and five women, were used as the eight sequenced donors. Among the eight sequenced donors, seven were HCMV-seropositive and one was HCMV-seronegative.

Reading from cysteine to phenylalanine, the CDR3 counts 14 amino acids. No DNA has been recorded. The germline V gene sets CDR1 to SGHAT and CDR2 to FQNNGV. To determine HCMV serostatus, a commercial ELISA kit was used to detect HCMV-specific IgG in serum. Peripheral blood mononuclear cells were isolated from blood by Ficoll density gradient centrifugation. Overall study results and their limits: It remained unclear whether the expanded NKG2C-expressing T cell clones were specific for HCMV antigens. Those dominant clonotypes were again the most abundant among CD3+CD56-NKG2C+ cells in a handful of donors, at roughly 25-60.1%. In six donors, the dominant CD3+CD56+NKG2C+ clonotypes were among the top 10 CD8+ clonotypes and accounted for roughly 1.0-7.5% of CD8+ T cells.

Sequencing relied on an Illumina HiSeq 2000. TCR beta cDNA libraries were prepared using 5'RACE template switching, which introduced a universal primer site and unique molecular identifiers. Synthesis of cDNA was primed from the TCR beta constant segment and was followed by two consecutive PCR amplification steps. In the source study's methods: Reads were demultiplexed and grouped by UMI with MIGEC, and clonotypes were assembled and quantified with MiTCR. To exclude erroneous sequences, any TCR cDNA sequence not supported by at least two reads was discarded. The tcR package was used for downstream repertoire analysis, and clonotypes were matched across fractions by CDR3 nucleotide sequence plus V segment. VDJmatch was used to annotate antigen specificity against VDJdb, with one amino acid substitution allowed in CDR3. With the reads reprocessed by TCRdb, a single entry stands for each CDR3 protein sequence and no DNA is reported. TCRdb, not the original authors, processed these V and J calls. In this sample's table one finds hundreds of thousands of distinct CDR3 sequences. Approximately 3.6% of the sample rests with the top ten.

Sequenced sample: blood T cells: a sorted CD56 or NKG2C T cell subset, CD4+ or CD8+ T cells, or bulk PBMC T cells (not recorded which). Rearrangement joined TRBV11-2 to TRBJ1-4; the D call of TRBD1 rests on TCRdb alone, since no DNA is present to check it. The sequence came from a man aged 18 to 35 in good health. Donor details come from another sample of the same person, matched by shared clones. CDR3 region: CASSSRGRDEKLFF.